This T cell receptor (beta chain) was sequenced for a study of T cell changes during pregnancy in multiple sclerosis. CDR1 and CDR2 from the germline V gene are SGHVS and FQNEAQ. Between the trimmed V and J ends, which lost 0 bases and 4 bases, there was a span of 7 bases. The CDR3 has 13 residues. Measured with immunoSEQ multiplex PCR; TCRdb has only the in-frame clones, and not every one. The sample has under 40,000 clones, less than 95% seen once; the top ten hold around 13%. This TCR was sampled from a female donor with multiple sclerosis, enrolled in a pregnancy study. This chain uses TRBV7-8 with TRBJ2-7, with D tentatively TRBD2 (5 bases). Sequencing used CD8+ T cells from peripheral blood mononuclear cells, obtained in the first trimester of pregnancy. The CDR3 sequence: CASSLAGEYEQYF. For the CDR3, the DNA is TGTGCCAGCAGCTTAGCGGGAGAATACGAGCAGTACTTC.